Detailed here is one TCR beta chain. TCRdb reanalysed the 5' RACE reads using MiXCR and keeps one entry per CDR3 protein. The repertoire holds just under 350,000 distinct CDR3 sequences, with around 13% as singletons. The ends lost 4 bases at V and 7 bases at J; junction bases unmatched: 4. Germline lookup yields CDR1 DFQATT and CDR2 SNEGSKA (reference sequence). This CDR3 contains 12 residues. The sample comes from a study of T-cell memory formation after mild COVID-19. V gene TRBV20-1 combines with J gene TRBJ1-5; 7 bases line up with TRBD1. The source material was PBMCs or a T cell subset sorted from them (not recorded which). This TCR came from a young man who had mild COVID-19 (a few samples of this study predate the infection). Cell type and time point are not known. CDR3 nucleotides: TGCAGTGCTACGGGACAGAGCCAGCCCCAGCATTTT. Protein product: CSATGQSQPQHF.